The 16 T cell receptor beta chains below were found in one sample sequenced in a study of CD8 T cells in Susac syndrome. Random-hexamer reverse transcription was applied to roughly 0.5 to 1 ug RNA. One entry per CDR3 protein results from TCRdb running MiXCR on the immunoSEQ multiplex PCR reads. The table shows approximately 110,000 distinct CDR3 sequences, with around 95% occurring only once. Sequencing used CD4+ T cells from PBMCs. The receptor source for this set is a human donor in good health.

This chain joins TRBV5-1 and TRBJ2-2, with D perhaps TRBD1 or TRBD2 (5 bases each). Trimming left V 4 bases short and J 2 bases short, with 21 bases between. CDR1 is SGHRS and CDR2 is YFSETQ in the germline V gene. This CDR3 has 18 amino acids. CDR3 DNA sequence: TGCGCCAGCAGCCCTCAGCGATTTGGGACGGGTAACACCGGGGAGCTGTTTTTT. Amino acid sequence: CASSPQRFGTGNTGELFF.

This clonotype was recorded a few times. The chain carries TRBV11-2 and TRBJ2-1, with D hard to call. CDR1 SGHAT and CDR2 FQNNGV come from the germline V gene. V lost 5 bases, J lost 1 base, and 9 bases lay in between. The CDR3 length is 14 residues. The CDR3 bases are TGTGCCAGCAGCCCAATGGGTTCCTACAATGAGCAGTTCTTC. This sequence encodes CASSPMGSYNEQFF.

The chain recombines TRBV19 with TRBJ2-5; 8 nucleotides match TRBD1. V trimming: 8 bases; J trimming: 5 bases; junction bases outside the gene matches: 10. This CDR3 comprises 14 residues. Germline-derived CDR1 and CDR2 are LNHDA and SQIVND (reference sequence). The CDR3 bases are TGTGCCAGTTCGGACAGGGAGGTCCAGGAGACCCAGTACTTC. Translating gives CASSDREVQETQYF.

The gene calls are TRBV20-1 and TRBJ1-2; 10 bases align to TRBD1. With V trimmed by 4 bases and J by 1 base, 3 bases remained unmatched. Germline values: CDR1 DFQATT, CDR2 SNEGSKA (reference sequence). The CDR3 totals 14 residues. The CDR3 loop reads CSANDRGLNYGYTF. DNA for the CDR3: TGCAGTGCTAACGACAGGGGGCTTAACTATGGCTACACCTTC.

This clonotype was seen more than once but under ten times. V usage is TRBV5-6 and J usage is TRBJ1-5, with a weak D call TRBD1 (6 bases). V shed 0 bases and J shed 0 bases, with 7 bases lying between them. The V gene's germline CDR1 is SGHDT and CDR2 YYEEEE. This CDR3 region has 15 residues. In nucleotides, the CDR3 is TGTGCCAGCAGCTTGGGACAGGTTAGCAATCAGCCCCAGCATTTT. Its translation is CASSLGQVSNQPQHF.

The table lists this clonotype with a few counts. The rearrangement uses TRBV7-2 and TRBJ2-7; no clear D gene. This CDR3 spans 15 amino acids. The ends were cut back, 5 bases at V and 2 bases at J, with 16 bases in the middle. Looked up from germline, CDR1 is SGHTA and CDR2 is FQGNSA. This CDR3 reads CASSRYSSGPYEQYF. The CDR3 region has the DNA TGTGCCAGCAGCCGGTACAGCTCTGGCCCCTACGAGCAGTACTTC.

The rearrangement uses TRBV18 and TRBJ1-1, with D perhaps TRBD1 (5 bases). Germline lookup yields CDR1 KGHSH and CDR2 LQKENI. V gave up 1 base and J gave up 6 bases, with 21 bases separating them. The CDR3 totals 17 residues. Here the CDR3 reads CASSPLFDGTVLPEAFF. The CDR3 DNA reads TGTGCCAGCTCACCACTCTTTGACGGGACCGTACTGCCTGAAGCTTTCTTT.

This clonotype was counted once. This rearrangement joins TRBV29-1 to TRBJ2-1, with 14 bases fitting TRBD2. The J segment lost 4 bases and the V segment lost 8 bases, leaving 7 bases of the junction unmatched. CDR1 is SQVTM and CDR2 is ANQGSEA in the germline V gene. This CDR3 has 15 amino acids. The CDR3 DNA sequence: TGCAGCACCCGACTAGCGGGAGGGCCTTACAATGAGCAGTTCTTC. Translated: CSTRLAGGPYNEQFF.

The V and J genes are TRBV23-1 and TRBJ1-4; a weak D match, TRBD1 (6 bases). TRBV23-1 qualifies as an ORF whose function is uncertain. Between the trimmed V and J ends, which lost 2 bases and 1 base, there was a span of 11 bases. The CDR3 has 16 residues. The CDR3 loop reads CASSQVTQGTNEKLFF. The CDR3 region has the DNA TGCGCCAGCAGTCAAGTAACACAGGGAACTAATGAAAAACTGTTTTTT.

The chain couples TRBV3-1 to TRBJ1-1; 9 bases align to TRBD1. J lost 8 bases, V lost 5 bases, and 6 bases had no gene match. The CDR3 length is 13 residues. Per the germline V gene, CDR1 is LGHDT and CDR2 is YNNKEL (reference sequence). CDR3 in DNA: TGTGCCAGCAGCTCAACAGGGGGCCCGGAAGCTTTCTTT. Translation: CASSSTGGPEAFF.

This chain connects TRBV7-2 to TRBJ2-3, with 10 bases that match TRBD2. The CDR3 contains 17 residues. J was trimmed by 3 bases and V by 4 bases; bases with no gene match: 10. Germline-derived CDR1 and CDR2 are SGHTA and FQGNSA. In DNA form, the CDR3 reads TGTGCCAGCAGCTCCAGACTAGCGGGCAGACCTACAGATACGCAGTATTTT. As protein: CASSSRLAGRPTDTQYF.

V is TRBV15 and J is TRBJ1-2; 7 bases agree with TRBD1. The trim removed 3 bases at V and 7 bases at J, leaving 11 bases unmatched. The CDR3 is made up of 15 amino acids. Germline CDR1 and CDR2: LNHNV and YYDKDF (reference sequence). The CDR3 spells CATSSKATGNAGYTF. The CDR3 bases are TGTGCCACCAGCAGCAAAGCGACAGGGAATGCTGGCTACACCTTC.

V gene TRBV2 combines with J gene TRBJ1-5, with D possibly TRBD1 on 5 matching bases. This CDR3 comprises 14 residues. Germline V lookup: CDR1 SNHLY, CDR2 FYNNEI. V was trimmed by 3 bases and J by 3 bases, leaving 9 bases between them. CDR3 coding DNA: TGTGCCAGCAGTGAGATCAGGGTCAATCAGCCCCAGCATTTT. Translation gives CASSEIRVNQPQHF. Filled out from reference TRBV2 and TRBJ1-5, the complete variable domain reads EPEVTQTPSHQVTQMGQEVILRCVPISNHLYFYWYRQILGQKVEFLVSFYNNEISEKSEIFDDQFSVERPDGSNFTLKIRSTKLEDSAMYFCASSEIRVNQPQHFGDGTRLSIL.

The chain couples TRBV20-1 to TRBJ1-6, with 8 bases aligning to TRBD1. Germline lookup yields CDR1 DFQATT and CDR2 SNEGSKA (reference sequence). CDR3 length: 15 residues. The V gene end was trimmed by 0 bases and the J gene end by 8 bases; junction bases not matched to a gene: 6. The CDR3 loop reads CSARDRTGGDSPLHF. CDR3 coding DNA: TGCAGTGCTAGAGATCGAACAGGGGGGGATTCACCCCTCCACTTT.

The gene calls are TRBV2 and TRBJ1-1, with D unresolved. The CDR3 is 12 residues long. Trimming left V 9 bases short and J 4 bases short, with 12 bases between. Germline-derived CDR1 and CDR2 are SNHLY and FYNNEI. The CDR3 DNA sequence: TGTGCCAGTAGGACGGTCGGCACTGAAGCTTTCTTT. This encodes CASRTVGTEAFF.

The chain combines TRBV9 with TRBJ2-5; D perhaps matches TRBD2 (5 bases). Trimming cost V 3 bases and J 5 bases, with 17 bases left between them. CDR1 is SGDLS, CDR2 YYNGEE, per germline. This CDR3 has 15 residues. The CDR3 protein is CASSASPGNTETQYF. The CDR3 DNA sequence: TGTGCCAGCAGCGCCTCCCCCGGGAATACTGAGACCCAGTACTTC.